This T cell receptor (beta chain) was found in a study of blood T cell repertoires in COVID-19. Study information: Samples taken during acute and convalescent COVID-19 were collected in the United States, Italy and Spain. T cells, B-cell-depleted T cells, or PBMCs supplied cDNA or gDNA.

TCRdb's copy holds only in-frame clones and misses some; the assay was immunoSEQ multiplex PCR. The sample lists under 300,000 clones, under 90% occurring once. CDR3 length: 17 amino acids. Germline lookup yields CDR1 MNHNS and CDR2 SASEGT. V dropped 1 base and J dropped 3; count of bases not matched to a gene: 4. Everyone who took part was 18 to 89 years old, and they came from fewer than 25 US areas. The specimen sequenced was PBMCs or T cells enriched from blood (not recorded which). The rearrangement joins TRBV6-1 to TRBJ2-3, with TRBD2 matching 13 bases. The source is a woman in her fifties or sixties who had recovered from COVID-19. The CDR3 here is CASSEGRTSGGTDTQYF. The CDR3 DNA reads TGTGCCAGCAGTGAAGGTCGGACTAGCGGGGGTACAGATACGCAGTATTTT.